This is a list of T cell receptor beta chains from one sample in a study of T cells expressing NK-cell markers. Using the 5' RACE reads, TCRdb records one entry per CDR3 protein without DNA. The sample holds about 540,000 distinct CDR3 sequences. Sequenced input: blood T cells: a sorted CD56 or NKG2C T cell subset, CD4+ or CD8+ T cells, or bulk PBMC T cells (not recorded which). These TCRs come from a man aged 18 to 29 in good health. CDR3s include the opening cysteine and the closing phenylalanine or tryptophan.

TRBJ2-1 | TRBV5-1 | CASSPGTSGNYEQFF
TRBJ2-1 | TRBV14 | CASSQDWRQGARNEQFF
TRBJ2-5 | TRBV20-1 | CSAREGIWGSETQYF
TRBJ1-1 | TRBV20-1 | CSAINRDRGQDTEAFF
TRBJ2-3 | TRBV6-1 | CASSLTLSTDTQYF
TRBJ2-5 | TRBV19 | CASSRQGAWGTQYF
TRBJ2-3 | TRBV6-5 | CASSYSWTSVATDTQYF
TRBJ2-2 | TRBV3-1 | CASSQELARGDGELFF
TRBJ1-5 | TRBV20-1 | CSALTGTSNQPQHF
TRBJ2-7 | TRBV13 | CASSVGQGRSEQYF
TRBJ2-7 | TRBV11-2 | CASSLGPPREQYF
TRBJ2-1 | TRBV4-1 | CASSPSNIVGEQFF
TRBJ2-7 | TRBV27 | CASKPTGTAYEQYF
TRBJ2-1 | TRBV7-9 | CASRDGSGRDNEQFF
TRBJ1-1 | TRBV4-3 | CASSPHPGNTEAFF
TRBJ2-1 | TRBV3-1 | CASSQAGGQLYEQFF
TRBJ2-1 | TRBV5-1 | CASSLGGQDEQFF
TRBJ2-2 | TRBV5-6 | CASTKGRLTDTGELFF
TRBJ1-5 | TRBV9 | CASSPGGTHSNQPQHF
TRBJ2-1 | TRBV2 | CASSEAQGFHEQFF
TRBJ1-5 | TRBV4-3 | CASSQEWTGGIGVNQPQHF
TRBJ2-7 | TRBV20-1 | CSARDLAGGGSEQYF
TRBJ2-1 | TRBV24-1 | CATSDPSGSSYNEQFF
TRBJ2-2 | TRBV11-2 | CASSLSGVTGELFF
TRBJ1-2 | TRBV12-3/TRBV12-4 | CASSSRPLSDYGYTF
TRBJ1-1 | TRBV12-3/TRBV12-4 | CASKRKSSGNTEAFF
TRBJ1-5 | TRBV28 | CASNRGEGPQHF
TRBJ2-1 | TRBV11-1 | CASSSNSMAGLANNEQFF
TRBJ2-1 | TRBV11-2 | CASSPLAAHNEQFF
TRBJ2-7 | TRBV6-2/TRBV6-3 | CASSFLTSGSSEQYF
TRBJ1-5 | TRBV10-3 | CAIKAGTDNQPQHF
TRBJ2-1 | TRBV3-1 | CASSQDLPGRAWNEQFF
TRBJ1-1 | TRBV7-9 | CASSRGLGQGHEAFF
TRBJ2-5 | TRBV29-1 | CSAAGGQETQYF
TRBJ1-1 | TRBV5-1 | CASSNGGRANTEAFF
TRBJ2-7 | TRBV7-2 | CASSSGQIAQYF
TRBJ2-7 | TRBV27 | CASSLGQGVIHEQYF
TRBJ2-1 | TRBV29-1 | CSVEGRVLAGLYNEQFF
TRBJ2-1 | TRBV27 | CASSLLVGDEQFF
TRBJ2-1 | TRBV7-2 | CASSSLWEGPYEQFF